This T cell receptor (beta chain) appears in the sequencing data of a study of blood T cell repertoires in COVID-19. Background on the study: Samples came from the United States, Italy and Spain, spanning acute and convalescent COVID-19. Nucleic acid was either cDNA or gDNA, and it came from T cells, B-cell-depleted T cells, or PBMCs.

This clone appeared a few times. The CDR3 is made up of 14 amino acids. Germline trimming cut 7 bases from V and 6 bases from J; bases unmatched to any gene: 10. Germline CDR1 and CDR2: SNHLY and FYNNEI. In the authors' workflow: By means of reference gene primer amplification, nucleated cell counts were estimated. Sequencing used immunoSEQ multiplex PCR; TCRdb keeps in-frame clones, though not all of them. V and J calls and clone size are as listed in that table; D and trimming were resolved from the DNA. The repertoire has tens of thousands of clones, 80% of them found once; the top ten carry 15% to 20%.

The sequenced material came from peripheral blood. This sequence was found in a woman of 80 years or more with acute or convalescent COVID-19. The chain links TRBV2 to TRBJ2-7, with 9 nucleotides matching TRBD1. CDR3 coding DNA: TGTGCCAGCAACCCGACAGGGGGATCGGGCGAGCAGTACTTC. Translating gives CASNPTGGSGEQYF.